The 26 T cell receptor beta chains in this list originate from one sample, sequenced in a study of a mutant IDH1 vaccine in newly diagnosed glioma. As for time point: week 35, safety follow-up. Mutant IDH1 20-mer peptide, at 300 ug, made up each vaccine dose, with topical imiquimod. Their cognate antigens are unknown. Assay: immunoSEQ multiplex PCR; the TCRdb copy retains only in-frame clones and omits some. In the table there are under 50,000 clones, 85% to 90% of which are singletons. The sample here was PBMCs, taken from a glioma patient whose treatment included an IDH1 peptide vaccine. All receptors derive from a woman aged 40 to 55 with glioma.

CDR3 in amino acids: CASSMTALQETQYF. CDR3 coding DNA: TGTGCCAGCAGTATGACAGCGCTCCAAGAGACCCAGTACTTC. This rearrangement joins TRBV6-5 to TRBJ2-5; TRBD1 is a possible D gene (5 bases). The CDR3 runs 14 residues. The V gene lost 5 bases and the J gene lost 1 base, with 11 bases spanning the gap. From germline, CDR1 is MNHEY and CDR2 SVGAGI.

This clone appeared a single time. The chain recombines TRBV7-2 with TRBJ2-1, with 9 bases fitting TRBD1. This CDR3 region has 15 residues. V shed 5 bases and J 3 bases; nucleotides not matched to a gene: 5. Germline V gives CDR1 SGHTA, CDR2 FQGNSA. CDR3 DNA sequence: TGTGCCAGCAGCCTCGGACAGGGGAGCTACAATGAGCAGTTCTTC. Translated: CASSLGQGSYNEQFF.

This chain links TRBV5-8 with TRBJ2-5; D not resolved. The CDR3 loop spans 14 amino acids. V lost 0 bases, J lost 4 bases, and 10 bases lay in between. Germline-derived CDR1 and CDR2 are SGHTS and YDEGEE. Here the CDR3 reads CASSLGVEVETQYF. In nucleotides, the CDR3 is TGTGCCAGCAGCTTGGGGGTTGAGGTAGAGACCCAGTACTTC.

V is TRBV6-5 and J is TRBJ1-6; 7 bases match TRBD1. The CDR3 loop spans 15 amino acids. Germline V CDR1 and CDR2: MNHEY, SVGAGI. Trimming removed 2 bases from V and 5 bases from J; junction bases left unmatched: 3. The CDR3 here is CASSYGQANNSPLHF. The CDR3 DNA sequence: TGTGCCAGCAGTTACGGACAGGCCAATAATTCACCCCTCCACTTT.

The chain uses TRBV5-1 and TRBJ2-7; D ambiguous. CDR1 is SGHRS and CDR2 is YFSETQ in the germline V gene. The CDR3 runs to 15 residues. Trimming stripped 4 bases from V and 3 bases from J, with 17 bases between. The CDR3, as DNA: TGCGCCAGCAGCACCAACGCGGCGGCTGGCTACGAGCAGTACTTC. As protein: CASSTNAAAGYEQYF.

This sequence joins TRBV10-3 and TRBJ2-7; D is possibly TRBD1 (5 bases). V was cut by 4 bases and J by 4 bases, with 11 bases left in between. The CDR3 spans 13 residues. The germline CDR1 and CDR2 sequences are ENHRY and SYGVKD. The CDR3 nucleotides are TGTGCCATCAGTGTTGACGGACAATACGAGCAGTACTTC. Translating gives CAISVDGQYEQYF.

The V call is TRBV2, the J call TRBJ1-1; 9 nucleotides match TRBD1. The CDR3 covers 13 residues. Losses at the gene ends were 4 bases for V and 4 bases for J; bases not matched to a gene: 1. Germline V gene sequence: CDR1 SNHLY, CDR2 FYNNEI. CDR3 nucleotides: TGTGCCAGCAGTGGACAGGGGGGCACTGAAGCTTTCTTT. Its translation is CASSGQGGTEAFF.

V and J are TRBV6-5 and TRBJ1-3, with 7 bases matching TRBD1. CDR1 MNHEY and CDR2 SVGAGI come from the germline V gene. The CDR3 spans 15 residues. J lost 3 bases, V lost 6 bases, and 8 bases had no gene match. The CDR3 DNA is TGTGCCAGCAGGACCGACAGGGCTCGTGGAAACACCATATATTTT. It is translated as CASRTDRARGNTIYF.

The chain's CDR3 is CASSYSRQGAYEQYF. The CDR3 nucleotides are TGTGCCAGCAGTTACTCGCGACAGGGGGCTTACGAGCAGTACTTC. V usage is TRBV6-5 and J usage is TRBJ2-7, with 10 bases that match TRBD1. Germline values: CDR1 MNHEY, CDR2 SVGAGI. V lost 0 bases and J lost 4; bases outside the gene matches: 3. The CDR3 sequence is 15 residues long.

This chain links TRBV7-9 with TRBJ2-2, with unresolved D. This CDR3 is 14 amino acids long. Trimming took 7 bases from V and 5 from J, leaving 14 bases between them. Per germline, CDR1 SEHNR and CDR2 FQNEAQ (reference sequence). CDR3 region: CASTSRGWTGELFF. In DNA form, the CDR3 reads TGTGCCAGCACTAGTCGCGGATGGACCGGGGAGCTGTTTTTT.

V and J are TRBV9 and TRBJ2-2; maybe TRBD2 (6 bases). Trimming took off 4 bases at V and 3 bases at J, with 16 bases between the two ends. Germline CDR1 reads SGDLS; CDR2 reads YYNGEE. CDR3 length equals 16 residues. CDR3 residues: CASSSGGGGDTGELFF. Written as DNA, the CDR3 is TGTGCCAGCAGCTCAGGTGGGGGAGGCGACACCGGGGAGCTGTTTTTT.

The chain carries TRBV7-2 and TRBJ2-7; possibly TRBD2 for D (8 bases). The germline V and J ends were trimmed by 5 bases and 4 bases, with 21 bases remaining between them. Per the germline V gene, CDR1 is SGHTA and CDR2 is FQGNSA. The CDR3 totals 16 residues. The DNA of the CDR3 is TGTGCCAGCAGCCCACACCTCGGGAGGGGGCTGTACGAGCAGTACTTC. The encoded protein is CASSPHLGRGLYEQYF. Variable domain in full (rest from reference TRBV7-2 and TRBJ2-7): GAGVSQSPSNKVTEKGKDVELRCDPISGHTALYWYRQSLGQGLEFLIYFQGNSAPDKSGLPSDRFSAERTGGSVSTLTIQRTQQEDSAVYLCASSPHLGRGLYEQYFGPGTRLTVT.

This clone was seen only once. V usage is TRBV2 and J usage is TRBJ1-5, with D unresolved. The germline V gene has CDR1 SNHLY and CDR2 FYNNEI. The CDR3 length is 12 residues. V gave up 3 bases and J gave up 9 bases, with 9 bases separating them. The CDR3: CASSEARGPQHF. The CDR3 coding sequence is TGTGCCAGCAGTGAGGCGCGGGGGCCCCAGCATTTT.

The chain links TRBV5-4 to TRBJ2-1; D is unclear. Germline V gives CDR1 SGHNT, CDR2 YYREEE (reference sequence). V was trimmed by 5 bases and J by 8 bases, leaving 14 bases between them. This CDR3 is built from 13 residues. In nucleotides, the CDR3 is TGTGCCAGCAGAATCCTAGGGTCCCATGAGCAGTTCTTC. Translating gives CASRILGSHEQFF.

The J gene is TRBJ2-3, the V gene TRBV5-1, with 7 bases lining up with TRBD2. CDR3 length: 16 amino acids. Germline CDR1 reads SGHRS; CDR2 reads YFSETQ. V lost 0 bases, J lost 2 bases, and 6 bases stayed unmatched. The CDR3 DNA is TGCGCCAGCAGCTTGGTGGCGGGAGCAAACACAGATACGCAGTATTTT. Its translation: CASSLVAGANTDTQYF.

The chain combines TRBV5-4 with TRBJ2-3, with a possible D match to TRBD1 (5 bases). From germline, CDR1 is SGHNT and CDR2 YYREEE (reference sequence). The V end lost 1 base, the J end lost 3 bases, and 9 bases lay between the germline ends. This CDR3 contains 14 residues. The CDR3 protein is CASSLRQGTDTQYF. The CDR3 DNA reads TGTGCCAGCAGCTTGCGGCAGGGAACAGATACGCAGTATTTT.

The chain uses TRBV28 and TRBJ1-1; the match to TRBD1 covers 7 bases. Germline V gives CDR1 MDHEN, CDR2 SYDVKM. This CDR3 has 13 amino acids. The V and J ends lost 6 bases and 4 bases, in that order; junction bases with no gene match: 5. Here the CDR3 reads CASRTGVGTEAFF. The DNA for the CDR3 is TGTGCCAGCAGAACAGGGGTCGGCACTGAAGCTTTCTTT.

The V gene is TRBV4-1, the J gene TRBJ2-3; D gene unclear. Germline CDR1 is MGHRA and CDR2 is YSYEKL. The CDR3 consists of 14 residues. V shed 2 bases and J shed 1 base, with 7 bases lying between them. CDR3 bases: TGCGCCAGCAGCCAACTAACGGGCACAGATACGCAGTATTTT. It encodes CASSQLTGTDTQYF.

The chain couples TRBV7-9 to TRBJ2-7; 7 bases fit TRBD2. The germline V gene has CDR1 SEHNR and CDR2 FQNEAQ (reference sequence). This CDR3 has 18 residues. Germline trimming cut 1 base from V and 2 bases from J; bases unmatched to any gene: 14. The CDR3 nucleotides are TGTGCCAGCAGCTTAGGATATTTAGGACTAGTTGGACCCTACGAGCAGTACTTC. Translated: CASSLGYLGLVGPYEQYF.

V is TRBV2 and J is TRBJ2-2; 10 bases fit TRBD2. The trim removed 6 bases at V and 8 bases at J, leaving 15 bases unmatched. The germline CDR1 and CDR2 sequences are SNHLY and FYNNEI. This CDR3 spans 17 amino acids. CDR3: CASSRESSLAGAGELFF. CDR3 nucleotides: TGTGCCAGCAGCCGGGAATCGTCGCTAGCGGGAGCGGGGGAGCTGTTTTTT. The full variable domain, its missing parts supplied by reference TRBV2 and TRBJ2-2, is EPEVTQTPSHQVTQMGQEVILRCVPISNHLYFYWYRQILGQKVEFLVSFYNNEISEKSEIFDDQFSVERPDGSNFTLKIRSTKLEDSAMYFCASSRESSLAGAGELFFGEGSRLTVL.

V gene TRBV6-1 combines with J gene TRBJ2-2; D may match TRBD1 or TRBD2 (6 bases each). CDR3 length: 18 residues. Germline loops: CDR1 MNHNS, CDR2 SASEGT. Trimming shortened V by 2 bases and J by 3 bases, and 19 bases separated the two germline ends. The CDR3 nucleotides read TGTGCCAGCAGTGAAATTCGACCCAGGAGGGGGGACACCGGGGAGCTGTTTTTT. Protein: CASSEIRPRRGDTGELFF.

The rearrangement uses TRBV7-6 and TRBJ1-1; D possibly corresponds to TRBD1 (5 bases). V was trimmed by 1 base and J by 4 bases, leaving 13 bases between them. Germline V CDR1 and CDR2: SGHVS, FNYEAQ. The CDR3 totals 15 residues. The CDR3 spells CASSLGRWGGTEAFF. CDR3 coding DNA: TGTGCCAGCAGCTTAGGTCGCTGGGGGGGCACTGAAGCTTTCTTT.

The chain has TRBV2 and TRBJ1-4; D uncertain. Trimming removed 4 bases from V and 8 bases from J, with 14 bases in between. In germline, CDR1 is SNHLY, CDR2 FYNNEI. The CDR3 spans 14 residues. The CDR3 DNA reads as TGTGCCAGCAGTGCAGGTGGAGTTGGGGAAAAACTGTTTTTT. Amino acids: CASSAGGVGEKLFF.

The rearrangement uses TRBV7-9 and TRBJ2-1; D is unclear. CDR1 is SEHNR and CDR2 is FQNEAQ in the germline V gene (reference sequence). The V end lost 6 bases, the J end lost 5 bases, and 5 bases lay between the germline ends. This CDR3 is built from 11 residues. The CDR3 sequence is CASSTNNEQFF. Here the CDR3 DNA reads TGTGCCAGCAGTACCAACAATGAGCAGTTCTTC.

This clone has only one observation. J is TRBJ2-5 and V is TRBV6-6, with TRBD2 matching 7 bases. The CDR3 is 15 amino acids. In germline, CDR1 is MNHNY, CDR2 SVGAGI (reference sequence). Trimming took 2 bases from V and 1 from J; bases not matched to a gene: 4. This chain's CDR3 is CASSYARTSQETQYF. Written as DNA, the CDR3 is TGTGCCAGCAGTTACGCGCGGACTAGCCAAGAGACCCAGTACTTC.

The V and J genes are TRBV6-1 and TRBJ1-1; D gene ambiguous. The germline V gene has CDR1 MNHNS and CDR2 SASEGT. CDR3 length equals 14 residues. The germline V and J ends were trimmed by 6 bases and 5 bases, with 16 bases remaining between them. The CDR3 DNA reads as TGTGCCAGCAGGAGCCTAGTAGGTTTGACTGAAGCTTTCTTT. Protein: CASRSLVGLTEAFF.